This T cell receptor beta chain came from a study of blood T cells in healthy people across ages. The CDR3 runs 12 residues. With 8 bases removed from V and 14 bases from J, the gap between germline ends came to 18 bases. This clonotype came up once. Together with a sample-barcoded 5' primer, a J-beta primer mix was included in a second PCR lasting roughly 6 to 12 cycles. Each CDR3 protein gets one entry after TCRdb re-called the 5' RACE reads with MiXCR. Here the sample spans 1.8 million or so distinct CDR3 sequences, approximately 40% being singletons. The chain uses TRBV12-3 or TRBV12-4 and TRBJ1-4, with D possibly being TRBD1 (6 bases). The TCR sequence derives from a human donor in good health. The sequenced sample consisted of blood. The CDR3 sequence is CASGPSGANLFF. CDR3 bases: TGTGCCAGCGGCCCGTCAGGGGCGAATCTGTTTTTT.